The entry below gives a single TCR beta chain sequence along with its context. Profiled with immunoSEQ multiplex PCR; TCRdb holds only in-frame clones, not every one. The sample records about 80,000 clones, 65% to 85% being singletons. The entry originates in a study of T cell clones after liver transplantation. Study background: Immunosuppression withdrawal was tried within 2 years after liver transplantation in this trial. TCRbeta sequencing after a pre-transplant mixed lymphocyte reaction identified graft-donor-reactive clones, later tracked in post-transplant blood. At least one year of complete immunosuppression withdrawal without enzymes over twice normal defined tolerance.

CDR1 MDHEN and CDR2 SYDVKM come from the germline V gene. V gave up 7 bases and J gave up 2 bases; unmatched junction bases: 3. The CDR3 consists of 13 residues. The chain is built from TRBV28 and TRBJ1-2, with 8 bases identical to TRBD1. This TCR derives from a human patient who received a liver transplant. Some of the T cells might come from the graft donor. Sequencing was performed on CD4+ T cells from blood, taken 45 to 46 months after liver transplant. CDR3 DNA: TGTGCCAGCACCGGGGACAGGAACTATGGCTACACCTTC. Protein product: CASTGDRNYGYTF.